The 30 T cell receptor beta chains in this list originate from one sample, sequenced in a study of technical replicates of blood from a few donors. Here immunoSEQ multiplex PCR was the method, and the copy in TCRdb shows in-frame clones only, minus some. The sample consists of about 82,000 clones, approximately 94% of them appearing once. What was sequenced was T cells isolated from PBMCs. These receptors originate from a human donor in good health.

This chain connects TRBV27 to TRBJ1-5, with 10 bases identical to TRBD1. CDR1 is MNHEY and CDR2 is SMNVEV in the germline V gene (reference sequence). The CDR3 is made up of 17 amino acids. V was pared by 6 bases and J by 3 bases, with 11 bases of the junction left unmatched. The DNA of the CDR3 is TGTGCCAGCAGGGGATTCGGGACAGGGGCCTTCAATCAGCCCCAGCATTTT. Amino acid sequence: CASRGFGTGAFNQPQHF.

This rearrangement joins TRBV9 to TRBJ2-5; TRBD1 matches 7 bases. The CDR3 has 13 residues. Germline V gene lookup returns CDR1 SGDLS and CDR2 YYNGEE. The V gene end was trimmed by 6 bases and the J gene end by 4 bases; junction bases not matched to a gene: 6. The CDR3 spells CASTGGDLETQYF. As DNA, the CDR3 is TGTGCCAGCACAGGGGGAGATTTAGAGACCCAGTACTTC.

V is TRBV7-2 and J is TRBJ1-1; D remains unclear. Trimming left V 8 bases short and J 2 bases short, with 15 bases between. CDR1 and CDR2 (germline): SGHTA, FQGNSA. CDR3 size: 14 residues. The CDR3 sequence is CASLAWAANTEAFF. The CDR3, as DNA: TGTGCCAGCTTAGCGTGGGCTGCAAACACTGAAGCTTTCTTT.

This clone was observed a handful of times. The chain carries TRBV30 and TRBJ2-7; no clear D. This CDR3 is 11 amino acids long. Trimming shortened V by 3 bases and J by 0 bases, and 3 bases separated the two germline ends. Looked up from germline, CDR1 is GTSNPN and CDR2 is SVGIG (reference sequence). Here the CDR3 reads CAWSSSYEQYF. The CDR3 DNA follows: TGTGCCTGGAGCAGCTCCTACGAGCAGTACTTC. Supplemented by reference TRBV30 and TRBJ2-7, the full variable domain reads SQTIHQWPATLVQPVGSPLSLECTVEGTSNPNLYWYRQAAGRGLQLLFYSVGIGQISSEVPQNLSASRPQDRQFILSSKKLLLSDSGFYLCAWSSSYEQYFGPGTRLTVT.

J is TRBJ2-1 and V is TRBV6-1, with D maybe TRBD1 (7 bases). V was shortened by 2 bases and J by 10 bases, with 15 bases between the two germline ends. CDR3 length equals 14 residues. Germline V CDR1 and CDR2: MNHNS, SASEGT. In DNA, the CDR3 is TGTGCCAGCAGTGAACAGGGGGGAAGGGGCGAGCAGTTCTTC. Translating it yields CASSEQGGRGEQFF.

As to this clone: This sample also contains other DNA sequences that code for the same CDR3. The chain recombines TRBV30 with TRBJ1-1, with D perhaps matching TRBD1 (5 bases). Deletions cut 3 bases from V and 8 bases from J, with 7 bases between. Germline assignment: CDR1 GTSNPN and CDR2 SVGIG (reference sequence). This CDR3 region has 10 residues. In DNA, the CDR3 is TGTGCCTGGAGCCAGGGCGAAGCTTTCTTT. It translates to CAWSQGEAFF.

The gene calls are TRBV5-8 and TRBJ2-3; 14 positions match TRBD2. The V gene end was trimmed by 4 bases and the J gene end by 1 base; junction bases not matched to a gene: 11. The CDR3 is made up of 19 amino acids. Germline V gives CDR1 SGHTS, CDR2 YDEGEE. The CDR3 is CASSAGLAGAVSRTDTQYF. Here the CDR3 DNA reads TGTGCCAGCAGCGCGGGACTAGCGGGAGCTGTTTCCCGCACAGATACGCAGTATTTT.

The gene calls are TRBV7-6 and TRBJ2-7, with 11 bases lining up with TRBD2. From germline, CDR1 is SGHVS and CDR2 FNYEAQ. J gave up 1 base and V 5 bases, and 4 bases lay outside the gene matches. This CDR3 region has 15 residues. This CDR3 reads CASSPLAGGSYEQYF. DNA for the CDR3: TGTGCCAGCAGCCCCCTAGCGGGGGGTTCCTACGAGCAGTACTTC. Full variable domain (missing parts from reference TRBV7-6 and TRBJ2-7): GAGVSQSPRYKVTKRGQDVALRCDPISGHVSLYWYRQALGQGPEFLTYFNYEAQQDKSGLPNDRFSAERPEGSISTLTIQRTEQRDSAMYRCASSPLAGGSYEQYFGPGTRLTVT.

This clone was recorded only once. DNA of the CDR3: TGTGCCAGCAGTTCGGGACTAGCGGGCCCCTACGAGCAGTACTTC. Residues: CASSSGLAGPYEQYF. The chain carries TRBV28 and TRBJ2-7; 12 bases map to TRBD2. The CDR3 covers 15 residues. After removal of 4 bases from V and 2 bases from J, the junction contained 3 bases not matched to a gene. Germline V CDR1 and CDR2: MDHEN, SYDVKM.

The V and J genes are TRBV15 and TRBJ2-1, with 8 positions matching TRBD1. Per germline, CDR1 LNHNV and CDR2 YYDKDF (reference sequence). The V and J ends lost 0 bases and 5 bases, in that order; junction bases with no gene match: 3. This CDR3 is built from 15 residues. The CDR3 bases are TGTGCCACCAGCAGAGAGGGGACAGGTCACAATGAGCAGTTCTTC. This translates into CATSREGTGHNEQFF.

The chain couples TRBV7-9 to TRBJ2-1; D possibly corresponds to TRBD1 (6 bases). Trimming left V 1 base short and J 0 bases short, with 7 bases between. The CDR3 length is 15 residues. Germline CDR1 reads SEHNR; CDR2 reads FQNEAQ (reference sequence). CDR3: CASSLEGGSYNEQFF. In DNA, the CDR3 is TGTGCCAGCAGCTTAGAAGGGGGCTCCTACAATGAGCAGTTCTTC.

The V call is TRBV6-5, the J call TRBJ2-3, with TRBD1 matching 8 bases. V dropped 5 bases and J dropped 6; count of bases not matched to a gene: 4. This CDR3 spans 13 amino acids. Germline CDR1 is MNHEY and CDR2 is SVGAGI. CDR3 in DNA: TGTGCCAGCAGTACAGGGGGATCCGATACGCAGTATTTT. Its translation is CASSTGGSDTQYF.

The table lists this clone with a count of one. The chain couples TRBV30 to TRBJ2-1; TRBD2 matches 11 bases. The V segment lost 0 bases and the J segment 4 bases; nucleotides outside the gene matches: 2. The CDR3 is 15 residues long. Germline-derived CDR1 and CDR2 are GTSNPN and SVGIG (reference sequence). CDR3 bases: TGTGCCTGGAGTGTCGGGACTAGCGGTTACAATGAGCAGTTCTTC. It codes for CAWSVGTSGYNEQFF.

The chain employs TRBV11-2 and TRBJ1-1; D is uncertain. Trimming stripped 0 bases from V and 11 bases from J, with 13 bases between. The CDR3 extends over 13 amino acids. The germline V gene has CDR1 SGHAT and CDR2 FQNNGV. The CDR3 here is CASSLDLYSLAFF. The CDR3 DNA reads TGTGCCAGCAGCTTAGATCTCTACAGTCTGGCTTTCTTT. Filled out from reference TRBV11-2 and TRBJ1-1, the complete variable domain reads EAGVAQSPRYKIIEKRQSVAFWCNPISGHATLYWYQQILGQGPKLLIQFQNNGVVDDSQLPKDRFSAERLKGVDSTLKIQPAKLEDSAVYLCASSLDLYSLAFFGQGTRLTVV.

The CDR3 coding sequence is TGTGCCAGCAGGGGGGACTTCCTCTACGAGCAGTACTTC. It yields the protein CASRGDFLYEQYF. The rearrangement joins TRBV6-1 to TRBJ2-7; D perhaps matches TRBD2 (6 bases). Looked up from germline, CDR1 is MNHNS and CDR2 is SASEGT. The ends were cut back, 6 bases at V and 3 bases at J, with 12 bases in the middle. The CDR3 contains 13 residues.

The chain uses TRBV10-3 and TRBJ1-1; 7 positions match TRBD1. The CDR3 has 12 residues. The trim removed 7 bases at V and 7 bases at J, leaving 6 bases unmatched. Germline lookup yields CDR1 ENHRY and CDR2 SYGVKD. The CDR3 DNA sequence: TGTGCCATCAAGGGCCCAGGGGGTGAAGCTTTCTTT. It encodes CAIKGPGGEAFF.

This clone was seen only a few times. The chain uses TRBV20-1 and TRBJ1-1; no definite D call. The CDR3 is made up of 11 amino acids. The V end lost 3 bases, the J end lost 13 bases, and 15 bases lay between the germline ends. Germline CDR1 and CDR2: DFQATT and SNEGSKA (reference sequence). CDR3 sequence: CSARGERKGFF. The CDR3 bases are TGCAGTGCTAGGGGAGAGCGGAAGGGTTTCTTT.

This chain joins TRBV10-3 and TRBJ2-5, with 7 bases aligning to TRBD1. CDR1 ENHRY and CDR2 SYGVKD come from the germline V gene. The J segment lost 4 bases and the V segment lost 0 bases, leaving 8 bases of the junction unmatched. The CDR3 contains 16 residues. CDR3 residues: CAISESRTGLRETQYF. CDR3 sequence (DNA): TGTGCCATCAGTGAGTCAAGGACAGGTTTGAGAGAGACCCAGTACTTC.

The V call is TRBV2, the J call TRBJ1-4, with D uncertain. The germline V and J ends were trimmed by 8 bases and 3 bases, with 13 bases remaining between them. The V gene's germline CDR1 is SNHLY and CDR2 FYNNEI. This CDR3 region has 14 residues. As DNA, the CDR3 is TGTGCCAGCTGCGTGAGGTTGGCTAATGAAAAACTGTTTTTT. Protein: CASCVRLANEKLFF.

CDR3 DNA sequence: TGTGCCAGCAGCTTAGATGCGGGAGGGAGTAATGAGCAGTTCTTC. Translating gives CASSLDAGGSNEQFF. The genes are TRBV5-4 and TRBJ2-1; TRBD2 agrees at 9 bases. The CDR3 has 15 residues. Per germline, CDR1 SGHNT and CDR2 YYREEE (reference sequence). The ends lost 2 bases at V and 7 bases at J; junction bases unmatched: 7.

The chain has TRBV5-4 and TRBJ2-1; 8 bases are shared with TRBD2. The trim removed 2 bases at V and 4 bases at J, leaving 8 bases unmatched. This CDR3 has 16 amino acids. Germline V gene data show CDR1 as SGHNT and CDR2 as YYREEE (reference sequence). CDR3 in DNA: TGTGCCAGCAGCTTAGGAGGAACTAGCGGATACAATGAGCAGTTCTTC. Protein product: CASSLGGTSGYNEQFF.

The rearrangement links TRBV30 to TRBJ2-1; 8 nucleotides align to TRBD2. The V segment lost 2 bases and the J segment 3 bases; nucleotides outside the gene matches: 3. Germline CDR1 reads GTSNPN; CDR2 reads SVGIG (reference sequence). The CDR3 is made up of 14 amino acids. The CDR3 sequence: CAWSQRESYNEQFF. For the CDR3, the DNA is TGTGCCTGGAGTCAGCGGGAGAGCTACAATGAGCAGTTCTTC.

The CDR3: CAWSVGRSRNEQFF. The CDR3 nucleotides are TGTGCCTGGAGTGTAGGGAGGAGTCGTAATGAGCAGTTCTTC. V is TRBV30 and J is TRBJ2-1, with D possibly matching TRBD2 (6 bases). The germline V gene encodes CDR1 GTSNPN and CDR2 SVGIG (reference sequence). Trimming cost V 0 bases and J 7 bases, with 13 bases left between them. The CDR3 is 14 residues long.

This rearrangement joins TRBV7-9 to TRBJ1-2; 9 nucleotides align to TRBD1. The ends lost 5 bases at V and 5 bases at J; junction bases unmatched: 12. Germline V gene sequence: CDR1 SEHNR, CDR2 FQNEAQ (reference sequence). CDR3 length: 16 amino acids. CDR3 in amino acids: CASSRGGTGTRYGYTF. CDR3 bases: TGTGCCAGCAGCCGGGGGGGGACAGGGACGCGGTATGGCTACACCTTC.

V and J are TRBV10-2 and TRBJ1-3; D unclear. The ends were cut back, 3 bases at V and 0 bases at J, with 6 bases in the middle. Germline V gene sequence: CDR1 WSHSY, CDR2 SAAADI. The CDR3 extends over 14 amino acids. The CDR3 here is CASSEISSGNTIYF. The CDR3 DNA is TGCGCCAGCAGTGAAATTAGCTCTGGAAACACCATATATTTT.

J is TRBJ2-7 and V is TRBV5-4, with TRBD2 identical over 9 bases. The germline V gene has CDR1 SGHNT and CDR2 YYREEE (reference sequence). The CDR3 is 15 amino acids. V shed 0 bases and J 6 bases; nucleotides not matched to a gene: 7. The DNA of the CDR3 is TGTGCCAGCAGCTTGGCCCAGCGGGAGGCGTCCGAGCAGTACTTC. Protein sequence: CASSLAQREASEQYF. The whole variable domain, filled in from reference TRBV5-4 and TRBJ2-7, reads ETGVTQSPTHLIKTRGQQVTLRCSSQSGHNTVSWYQQALGQGPQFIFQYYREEENGRGNFPPRFSGLQFPNYSSELNVNALELDDSALYLCASSLAQREASEQYFGPGTRLTVT.

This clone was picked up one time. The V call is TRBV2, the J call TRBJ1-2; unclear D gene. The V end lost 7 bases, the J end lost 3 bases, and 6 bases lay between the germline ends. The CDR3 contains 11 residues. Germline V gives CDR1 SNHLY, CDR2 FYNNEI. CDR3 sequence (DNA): TGTGCCAGCACCGGGGACTATGGCTACACCTTC. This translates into CASTGDYGYTF.

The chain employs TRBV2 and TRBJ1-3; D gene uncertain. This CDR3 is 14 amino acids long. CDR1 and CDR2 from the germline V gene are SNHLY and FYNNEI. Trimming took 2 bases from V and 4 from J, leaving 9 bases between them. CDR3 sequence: CASSESRGGNTIYF. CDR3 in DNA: TGTGCCAGCAGTGAATCGAGAGGGGGAAACACCATATATTTT.

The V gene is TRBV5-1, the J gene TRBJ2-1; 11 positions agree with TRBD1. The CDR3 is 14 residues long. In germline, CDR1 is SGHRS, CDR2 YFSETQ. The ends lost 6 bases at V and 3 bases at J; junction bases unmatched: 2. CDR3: CASTGTGGYNEQFF. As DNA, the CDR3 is TGCGCCAGCACCGGGACAGGGGGCTACAATGAGCAGTTCTTC.

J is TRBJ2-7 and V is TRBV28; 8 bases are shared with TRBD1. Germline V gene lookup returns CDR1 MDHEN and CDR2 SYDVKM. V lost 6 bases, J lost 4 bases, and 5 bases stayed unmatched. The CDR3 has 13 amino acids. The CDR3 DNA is TGTGCCAGCAGGCCAGGGGGCCTGTACGAGCAGTACTTC. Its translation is CASRPGGLYEQYF.